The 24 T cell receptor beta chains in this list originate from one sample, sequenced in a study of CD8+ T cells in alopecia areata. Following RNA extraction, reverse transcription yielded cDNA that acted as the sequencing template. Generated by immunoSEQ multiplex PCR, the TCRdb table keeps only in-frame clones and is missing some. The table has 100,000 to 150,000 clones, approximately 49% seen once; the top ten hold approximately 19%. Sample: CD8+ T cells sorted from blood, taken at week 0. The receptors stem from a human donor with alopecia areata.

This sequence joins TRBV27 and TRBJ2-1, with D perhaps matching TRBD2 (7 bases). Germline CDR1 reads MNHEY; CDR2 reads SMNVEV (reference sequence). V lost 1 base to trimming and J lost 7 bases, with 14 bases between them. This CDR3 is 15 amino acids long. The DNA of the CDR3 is TGTGCCAGCAGTTTATTGGGGGGGCGAGGGAATGAGCAGTTCTTC. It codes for CASSLLGGRGNEQFF.

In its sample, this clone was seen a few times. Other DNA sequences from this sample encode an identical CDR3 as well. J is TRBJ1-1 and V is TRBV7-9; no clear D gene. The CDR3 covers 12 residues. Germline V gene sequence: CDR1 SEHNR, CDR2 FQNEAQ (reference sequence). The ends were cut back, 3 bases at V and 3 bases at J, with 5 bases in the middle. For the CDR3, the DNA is TGTGCCAGCAGCTTTGGAGACACTGAAGCTTTCTTT. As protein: CASSFGDTEAFF.

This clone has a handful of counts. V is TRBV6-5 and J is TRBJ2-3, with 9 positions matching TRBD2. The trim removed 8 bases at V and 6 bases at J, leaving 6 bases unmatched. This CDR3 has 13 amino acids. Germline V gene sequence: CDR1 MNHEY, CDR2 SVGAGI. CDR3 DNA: TGTGCCAGCCAGCGGGGGGAGGGGGATACGCAGTATTTT. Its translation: CASQRGEGDTQYF.

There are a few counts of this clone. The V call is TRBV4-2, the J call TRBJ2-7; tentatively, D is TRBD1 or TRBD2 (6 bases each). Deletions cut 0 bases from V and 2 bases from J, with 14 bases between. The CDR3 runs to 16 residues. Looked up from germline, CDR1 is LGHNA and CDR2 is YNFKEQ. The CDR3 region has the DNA TGTGCCAGCAGCCAAGACAGGAGGGACACCGCCTACGAGCAGTACTTC. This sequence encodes CASSQDRRDTAYEQYF.

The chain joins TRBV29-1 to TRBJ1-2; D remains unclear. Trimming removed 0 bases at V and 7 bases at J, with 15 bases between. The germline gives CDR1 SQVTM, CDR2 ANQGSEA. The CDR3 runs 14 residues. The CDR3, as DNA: TGCAGCGTTGAAGACGCCGGCATGGGATTTGGCTACACCTTC. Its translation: CSVEDAGMGFGYTF.

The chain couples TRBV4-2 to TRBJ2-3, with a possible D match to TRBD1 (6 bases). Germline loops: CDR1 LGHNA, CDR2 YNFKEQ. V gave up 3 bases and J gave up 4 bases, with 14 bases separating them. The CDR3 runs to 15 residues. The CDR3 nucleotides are TGTGCCAGCAGCCACACACAGGGTTCCGCAGATACGCAGTATTTT. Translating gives CASSHTQGSADTQYF.

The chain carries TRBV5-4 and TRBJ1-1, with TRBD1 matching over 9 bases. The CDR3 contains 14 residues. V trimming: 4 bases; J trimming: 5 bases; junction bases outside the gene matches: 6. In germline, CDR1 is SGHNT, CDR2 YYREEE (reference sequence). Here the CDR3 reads CASSVSDRGTEAFF. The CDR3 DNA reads TGTGCCAGCAGCGTCTCGGACAGGGGAACTGAAGCTTTCTTT.

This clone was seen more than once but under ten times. For the CDR3, the DNA is TGTGCCTGGAGTGTATTACTGGGGCAAGAGACCCAGTACTTC. The encoded protein is CAWSVLLGQETQYF. The chain employs TRBV30 and TRBJ2-5; D is unresolved. CDR1 and CDR2 (germline): GTSNPN, SVGIG (reference sequence). Deletions cut 0 bases from V and 2 bases from J, with 10 bases between. The CDR3 is made up of 14 amino acids.

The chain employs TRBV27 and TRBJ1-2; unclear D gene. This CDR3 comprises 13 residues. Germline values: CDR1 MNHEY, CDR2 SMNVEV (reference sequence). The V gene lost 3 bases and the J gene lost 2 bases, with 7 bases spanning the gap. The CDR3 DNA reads TGTGCCAGCAGTTTTGGCGGGAACTATGGCTACACCTTC. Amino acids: CASSFGGNYGYTF.

The CDR3 sequence: CASSPLEGERGYTF. CDR3 bases: TGCGCCAGCAGCCCCCTCGAAGGGGAGAGGGGCTACACCTTC. V is TRBV4-1 and J is TRBJ1-2; possibly TRBD1 for D (5 bases). V gave up 4 bases and J gave up 8 bases, with 17 bases separating them. The CDR3 spans 14 residues. Germline V CDR1 and CDR2: MGHRA, YSYEKL.

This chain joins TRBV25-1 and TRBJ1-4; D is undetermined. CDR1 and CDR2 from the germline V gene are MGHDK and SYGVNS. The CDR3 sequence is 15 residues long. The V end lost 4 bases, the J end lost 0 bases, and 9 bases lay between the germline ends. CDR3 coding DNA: TGTGCCAGCAGTGGACTCGATACAACTAATGAAAAACTGTTTTTT. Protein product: CASSGLDTTNEKLFF.

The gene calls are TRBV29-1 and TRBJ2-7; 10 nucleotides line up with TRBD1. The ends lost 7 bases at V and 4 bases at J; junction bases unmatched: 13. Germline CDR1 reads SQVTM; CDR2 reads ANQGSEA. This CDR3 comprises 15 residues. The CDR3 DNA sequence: TGCAGCGCCTTTATCACCGGGACAGGGGATTACGAGCAGTACTTC. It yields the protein CSAFITGTGDYEQYF.

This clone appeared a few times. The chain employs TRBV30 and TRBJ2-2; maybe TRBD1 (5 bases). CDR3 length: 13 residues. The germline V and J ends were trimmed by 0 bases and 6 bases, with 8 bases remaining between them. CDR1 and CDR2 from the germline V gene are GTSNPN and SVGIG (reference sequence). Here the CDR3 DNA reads TGTGCCTGGAGTGTAGCCAGGGCCGGGGAGCTGTTTTTT. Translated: CAWSVARAGELFF.

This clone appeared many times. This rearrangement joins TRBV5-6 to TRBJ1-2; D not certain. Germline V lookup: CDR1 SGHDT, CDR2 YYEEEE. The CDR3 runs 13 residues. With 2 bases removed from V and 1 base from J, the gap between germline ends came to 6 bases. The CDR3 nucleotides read TGTGCCAGCAGCTTAGCGATTAACTATGGCTACACCTTC. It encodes CASSLAINYGYTF.

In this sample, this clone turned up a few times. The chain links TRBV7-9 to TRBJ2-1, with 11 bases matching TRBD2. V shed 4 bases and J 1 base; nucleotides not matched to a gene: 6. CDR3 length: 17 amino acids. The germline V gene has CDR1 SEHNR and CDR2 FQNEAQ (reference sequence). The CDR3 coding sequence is TGTGCCAGCAGCTCCTACACTAGCGGGGGTTCCTACAATGAGCAGTTCTTC. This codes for CASSSYTSGGSYNEQFF.

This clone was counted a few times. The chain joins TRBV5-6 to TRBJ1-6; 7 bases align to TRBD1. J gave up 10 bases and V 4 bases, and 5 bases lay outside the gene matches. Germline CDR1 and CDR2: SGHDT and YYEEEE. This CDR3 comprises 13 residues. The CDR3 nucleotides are TGTGCCAGCAGCCATGACAGGGAATCACCCCTCCACTTT. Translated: CASSHDRESPLHF.

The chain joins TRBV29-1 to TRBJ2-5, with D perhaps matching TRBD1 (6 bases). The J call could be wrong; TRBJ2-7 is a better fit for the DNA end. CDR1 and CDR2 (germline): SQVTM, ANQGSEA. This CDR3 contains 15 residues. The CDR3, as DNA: TGCAGCGTTGAAGGTGGAACGGGGACATCCTACGAGCAGTACTTC. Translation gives CSVEGGTGTSYEQYF.

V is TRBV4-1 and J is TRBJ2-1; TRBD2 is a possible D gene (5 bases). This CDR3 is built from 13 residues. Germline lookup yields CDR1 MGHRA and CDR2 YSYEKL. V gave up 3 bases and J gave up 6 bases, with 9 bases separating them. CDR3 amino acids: CASSHRGGNEQFF. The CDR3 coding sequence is TGCGCCAGCAGCCATCGAGGAGGCAATGAGCAGTTCTTC.

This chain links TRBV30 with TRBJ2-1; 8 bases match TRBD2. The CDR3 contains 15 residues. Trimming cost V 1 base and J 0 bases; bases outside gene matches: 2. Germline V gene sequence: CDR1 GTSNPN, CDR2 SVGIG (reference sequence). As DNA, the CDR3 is TGTGCCTGGAGTGGCGGGGGGACCTCCTACAATGAGCAGTTCTTC. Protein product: CAWSGGGTSYNEQFF.

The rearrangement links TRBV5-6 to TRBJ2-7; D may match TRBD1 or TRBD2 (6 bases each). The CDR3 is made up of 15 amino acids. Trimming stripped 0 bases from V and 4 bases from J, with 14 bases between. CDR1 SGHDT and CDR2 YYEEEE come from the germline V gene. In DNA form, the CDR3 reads TGTGCCAGCAGCTTGGACAGGGAGGTTGGGTACGAGCAGTACTTC. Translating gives CASSLDREVGYEQYF.

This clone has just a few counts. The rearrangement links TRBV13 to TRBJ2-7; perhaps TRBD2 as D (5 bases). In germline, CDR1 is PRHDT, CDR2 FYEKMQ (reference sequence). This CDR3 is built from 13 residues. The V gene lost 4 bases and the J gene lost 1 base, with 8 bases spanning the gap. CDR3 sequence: CASSSGISYEQYF. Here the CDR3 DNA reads TGTGCCAGCAGCTCCGGGATTTCCTACGAGCAGTACTTC.

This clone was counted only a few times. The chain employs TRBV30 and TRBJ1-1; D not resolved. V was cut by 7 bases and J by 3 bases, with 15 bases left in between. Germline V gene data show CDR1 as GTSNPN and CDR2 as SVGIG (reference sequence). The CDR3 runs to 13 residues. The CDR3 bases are TGTGCCTTTTGGCCGGGCCCGTACACTGAAGCTTTCTTT. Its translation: CAFWPGPYTEAFF.

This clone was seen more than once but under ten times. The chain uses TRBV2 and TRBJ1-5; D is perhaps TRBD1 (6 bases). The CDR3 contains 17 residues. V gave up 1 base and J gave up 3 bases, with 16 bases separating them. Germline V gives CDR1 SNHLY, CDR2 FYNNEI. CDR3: CASSEEGRQAFNQPQHF. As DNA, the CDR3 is TGTGCCAGCAGTGAAGAGGGTAGACAGGCCTTCAATCAGCCCCAGCATTTT. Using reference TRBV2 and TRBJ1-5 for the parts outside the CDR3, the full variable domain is EPEVTQTPSHQVTQMGQEVILRCVPISNHLYFYWYRQILGQKVEFLVSFYNNEISEKSEIFDDQFSVERPDGSNFTLKIRSTKLEDSAMYFCASSEEGRQAFNQPQHFGDGTRLSIL.

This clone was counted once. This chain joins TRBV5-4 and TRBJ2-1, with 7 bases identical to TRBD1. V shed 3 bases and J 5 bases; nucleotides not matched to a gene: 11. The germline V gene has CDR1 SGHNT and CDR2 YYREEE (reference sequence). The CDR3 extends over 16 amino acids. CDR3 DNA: TGTGCCAGCAGCTGGGTCCCGGACAGGAGTGACAATGAGCAGTTCTTC. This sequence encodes CASSWVPDRSDNEQFF.